These 2 T cell receptor beta chains came from one sample sequenced in a study of blood T cell repertoires in COVID-19. Using immunoSEQ multiplex PCR, the repertoire was profiled, and TCRdb retains in-frame clones only, with some absent. The sample carries a few hundred thousand clones, under 90% recorded once. The material sequenced was peripheral blood. Every receptor here comes from a woman in her late teens or twenties with acute or convalescent COVID-19.

The DNA for the CDR3 is TGCAGCGTTCGCGGGGACTCGACCTCCTACGAGCAGTACTTC. It yields the protein CSVRGDSTSYEQYF. The V gene is TRBV29-1, the J gene TRBJ2-7; TRBD2 is a possible D gene (6 bases). Germline CDR1 and CDR2: SQVTM and ANQGSEA. The V and J ends lost 5 bases and 0 bases respectively, with 14 bases between them. This CDR3 contains 14 residues.

V and J are TRBV19 and TRBJ2-7; 9 bases align to TRBD1. Losses at the gene ends were 4 bases for V and 5 bases for J; bases not matched to a gene: 12. The CDR3 loop spans 16 amino acids. Looked up from germline, CDR1 is LNHDA and CDR2 is SQIVND (reference sequence). The CDR3 DNA reads as TGTGCCAGTAGTAGCGCTCCGGGACAGGGTTCCCACGAGCAGTACTTC. This codes for CASSSAPGQGSHEQYF.